This record concerns one T cell receptor beta chain sequence. Its antigen is undetermined. Expansion of antigen-specific CD4+ T cells with viral peptide pools was carried out by the ViraFEST assay before sequencing. At the end of roughly 9 days of culture, CD4+ T cells were isolated. Sometime from March through December 2020, the person acquired a SARS-CoV-2 infection that PCR confirmed. Approximately 2 million PBMC per well received about 10 IU/ml IL-2 and 9 to 10 ug/ml peptides in culture. This entry is derived from a study of vaccination effects on CD4 cells after COVID-19. Study in general: At 16 days and at one week before vaccination, samples were given by two convalescent patients. Study results and caveats: In the study, convalescent patients were few, and early post-infection timepoints were absent. Spike-reactive clones present post-vaccine in convalescents were predominantly new vaccine-induced clones.

Method: immunoSEQ multiplex PCR; TCRdb's copy keeps in-frame clones and lacks some. The sample holds under 55,000 clones, about 68% seen once. Germline V gene sequence: CDR1 ENHRY, CDR2 SYGVKD. The CDR3 runs to 14 residues. V shed 0 bases and J shed 3 bases, with 8 bases lying between them. The genes are TRBV10-3 and TRBJ2-5; the D gene is possibly TRBD1 (5 bases). This sample comprised CD4+ T cells from PBMCs cultured with a peptide pool, obtained before COVID-19 vaccination. The TCR sequence derives from a human donor who had a prior SARS-CoV-2 infection. The CDR3 spells CAISESGLKETQYF. In DNA form, the CDR3 reads TGTGCCATCAGTGAGTCGGGGCTGAAAGAGACCCAGTACTTC.